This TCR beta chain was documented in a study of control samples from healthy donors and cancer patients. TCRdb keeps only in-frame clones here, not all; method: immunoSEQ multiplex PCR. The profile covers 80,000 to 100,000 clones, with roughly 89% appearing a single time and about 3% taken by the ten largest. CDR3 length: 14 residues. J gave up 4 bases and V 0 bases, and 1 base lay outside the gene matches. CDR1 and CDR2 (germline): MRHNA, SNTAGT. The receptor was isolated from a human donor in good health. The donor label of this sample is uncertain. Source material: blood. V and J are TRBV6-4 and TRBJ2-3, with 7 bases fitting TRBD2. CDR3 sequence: CASSDSLASDTQYF. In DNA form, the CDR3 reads TGTGCCAGCAGTGACTCACTAGCGTCAGATACGCAGTATTTT.